Listed here are 9 T cell receptor beta chains from one sample, sequenced in a study of cytomegalovirus exposure and HLA in healthy donors. PCR employed 60 Vbeta and 13 Jbeta primers. Libraries were prepared by immunoSEQ multiplex PCR; TCRdb keeps only in-frame clonotypes and omits some of them. The repertoire holds about 160,000 clones, with around four fifths as singletons. The sequenced material came from PBMCs. The receptors derive from a male donor in good health and CMV-seronegative.

V gene TRBV28 combines with J gene TRBJ1-6; D unresolved. Trimming stripped 8 bases from V and 0 bases from J, with 5 bases between. Germline V CDR1 and CDR2: MDHEN, SYDVKM. This CDR3 contains 13 residues. The CDR3 spells CASLSSYNSPLHF. The CDR3 nucleotides are TGTGCCAGCCTTAGCTCCTATAATTCACCCCTCCACTTT.

The chain recombines TRBV6-8 with TRBJ1-1; D is unclear. The CDR3 is 14 residues long. Germline assignment: CDR1 MNHGY and CDR2 SAAAGT. Trimming shortened V by 4 bases and J by 0 bases, and 9 bases separated the two germline ends. The CDR3, as DNA: TGTGCCAGCAGTTTCGACACCTTGAACACTGAAGCTTTCTTT. Translated: CASSFDTLNTEAFF.

V is TRBV4-3 and J is TRBJ2-5, with 9 positions matching TRBD2. Germline values: CDR1 LGHNA, CDR2 YSLEER. This CDR3 region has 16 residues. The J segment lost 4 bases and the V segment lost 0 bases, leaving 6 bases of the junction unmatched. Here the CDR3 reads CASSQERGGAGETQYF. The CDR3 bases are TGCGCCAGCAGCCAAGAGCGCGGGGGGGCGGGAGAGACCCAGTACTTC.

The genes are TRBV10-3 and TRBJ1-1; D gene ambiguous. Per the germline V gene, CDR1 is ENHRY and CDR2 is SYGVKD. Trimming took 10 bases from V and 5 from J, leaving 8 bases between them. This CDR3 has 10 amino acids. CDR3 DNA sequence: TGTGCCACCGCGGAGACTGAAGCTTTCTTT. Encoded protein: CATAETEAFF.

The table lists this clone with a count of one. Being one base from a much bigger clone, this may be a read error. For the CDR3, the DNA is TGTGCCAGCAGCTCCATTGCAACTAATGAAAAACTGTTTTTT. The encoded protein is CASSSIATNEKLFF. This chain links TRBV7-8 with TRBJ1-4; no definite D call. From germline, CDR1 is SGHVS and CDR2 FQNEAQ. CDR3 length: 14 amino acids. Trimming removed 4 bases from V and 0 bases from J, with 6 bases in between.

In DNA, the CDR3 is TGTGCCAGCAGCGGCGGGATCAAAGCAGATACGCAGTATTTT. Translating it yields CASSGGIKADTQYF. The gene calls are TRBV9 and TRBJ2-3; perhaps TRBD2 as D (6 bases). This CDR3 is 14 amino acids long. Deletions cut 3 bases from V and 4 bases from J, with 12 bases between. Germline V gene sequence: CDR1 SGDLS, CDR2 YYNGEE.

The table lists this clone with a few counts. This chain connects TRBV6-5 to TRBJ1-2, with TRBD1 matching 8 bases. The CDR3 contains 13 residues. The V segment lost 6 bases and the J segment 6 bases; nucleotides outside the gene matches: 6. CDR1 and CDR2 (germline): MNHEY, SVGAGI. CDR3 region: CASRAGGADGYTF. The CDR3 bases are TGTGCCAGCAGAGCAGGGGGCGCGGATGGCTACACCTTC.

This clone was seen just once. The chain has TRBV11-3 and TRBJ2-1, with 8 bases aligning to TRBD2. The CDR3 extends over 15 amino acids. With 2 bases clipped from V and 7 bases from J, the junction kept 7 bases outside the gene matches. In germline, CDR1 is SGHNT, CDR2 YENEEA. In DNA, the CDR3 is TGTGCCAGCAGCTTAAAGGGCGGGACTAGGAATGAGCAGTTCTTC. Amino acid sequence: CASSLKGGTRNEQFF.

This chain connects TRBV19 to TRBJ1-1, with D perhaps matching TRBD1 (5 bases). The CDR3 sequence is 13 residues long. Per the germline V gene, CDR1 is LNHDA and CDR2 is SQIVND (reference sequence). V was pared by 7 bases and J by 4 bases, with 13 bases between. The CDR3 coding sequence is TGTGCCAGTATAGGCCGGGGGTCCACTGAAGCTTTCTTT. It yields the protein CASIGRGSTEAFF.